The next 9 T cell receptor beta chains were all read from a single sample in a study of spatial heterogeneity in lung cancer (dated by TCRdb to about 2019). The time point tag for this specimen amounts to: sample taken at primary tumor resection. The method was 5' RACE. For sequencing, a NextSeq 500 was employed. The raw public data were reprocessed by TCRdb itself: fastp quality trimming at Q25, MiXCR clonotype calling, in-frame beta chains only. Rows are combined by CDR3 protein, so each entry shows the most common genes and DNA. The sample table contains some 4,100 distinct CDR3 sequences; only one count was recorded for about 9% of them. About 6.9% of the sample is held by the ten biggest clonotypes. The source material was normal lung tissue next to the tumor, sampled at surgery. Every receptor here comes from a female donor with early-stage non-small cell lung cancer.

This clonotype was picked up many times. V gene TRBV3-1 combines with J gene TRBJ1-2; D call uncertain. The CDR3 loop spans 14 amino acids. CDR1 and CDR2 from the germline V gene are LGHDT and YNNKEL (reference sequence). Trimming cost V 0 bases and J 4 bases, with 9 bases left between them. The chain's CDR3 is CASSQDGGSYGYTF. The CDR3 DNA is TGTGCCAGCAGCCAAGATGGAGGGAGCTATGGCTACACCTTC.

This clonotype was counted between two and nine times. The V call is TRBV7-9, the J call TRBJ2-7; perhaps TRBD2 as D (6 bases). V was shortened by 2 bases and J by 9 bases, with 14 bases between the two germline ends. From germline, CDR1 is SEHNR and CDR2 FQNEAQ (reference sequence). This CDR3 is built from 13 residues. The CDR3 coding sequence is TGTGCCAGCAGCTTACCGACCGGGAGTGGGCAGTACTTC. Its protein is CASSLPTGSGQYF.

By share of the sample, this clonotype is medium-sized. V and J are TRBV30 and TRBJ1-1; a weak D match, TRBD1 (5 bases). The V gene's germline CDR1 is GTSNPN and CDR2 SVGIG (reference sequence). The CDR3 has 11 amino acids. Trimming left V 4 bases short and J 11 bases short, with 14 bases between. The CDR3 here is CAWTDRGEAFF. Written as DNA, the CDR3 is TGTGCCTGGACCGACCGAGGGGAGGCTTTCTTT.

This clonotype qualifies as medium-sized. The rearrangement links TRBV2 to TRBJ2-5; possible D gene TRBD2, 5 bases. The CDR3 is 13 residues long. The V and J ends lost 7 bases and 2 bases respectively, with 11 bases between them. The germline gives CDR1 SNHLY, CDR2 FYNNEI. The chain's CDR3 is CASTREPQETQYF. The DNA of the CDR3 is TGTGCCAGCACTAGGGAGCCACAAGAGACCCAGTACTTC.

Sample share makes this clonotype medium-sized. V gene TRBV7-6 combines with J gene TRBJ2-2; 7 nucleotides align to TRBD1. Per the germline V gene, CDR1 is SGHVS and CDR2 is FNYEAQ. The CDR3 has 15 amino acids. V trimming: 0 bases; J trimming: 4 bases; junction bases outside the gene matches: 2. The CDR3 sequence: CASSLASGGTGELFF. CDR3 coding DNA: TGTGCCAGCAGCTTAGCGTCAGGGGGCACCGGGGAGCTGTTTTTT.

This sequence joins TRBV28 and TRBJ2-3; 8 bases agree with TRBD2. The CDR3 is 14 amino acids. Per the germline V gene, CDR1 is MDHEN and CDR2 is SYDVKM. V was pared by 10 bases and J by 2 bases, with 8 bases of the junction left unmatched. This chain's CDR3 is CATLRGGLTDTQYF. CDR3 coding DNA: TGTGCCACCCTCCGGGGGGGGCTCACAGATACGCAGTATTTT.

This clonotype qualifies as medium-sized (0.01 to 0.1%). The chain recombines TRBV7-8 with TRBJ2-6, with D hard to call. The ends were cut back, 1 base at V and 2 bases at J, with 6 bases in the middle. Germline CDR1 is SGHVS and CDR2 is FQNEAQ. This CDR3 is built from 15 residues. Written as DNA, the CDR3 is TGTGCCAGCAGCTTAGGGGCCGCTGGGGCCAACGTCCTGACTTTC. Protein product: CASSLGAAGANVLTF. Full variable domain (missing parts from reference TRBV7-8 and TRBJ2-6): GAGVSQSPRYKVAKRGQDVALRCDPISGHVSLFWYQQALGQGPEFLTYFQNEAQLDKSGLPSDRFFAERPEGSVSTLKIQRTQQEDSAVYLCASSLGAAGANVLTFGAGSRLTVL.

At least ten counts were recorded for this clonotype. This chain joins TRBV7-2 and TRBJ2-5; D is perhaps TRBD1 or TRBD2 (5 bases each). This CDR3 has 15 residues. Germline CDR1 is SGHTA and CDR2 is FQGNSA. The V gene lost 4 bases and the J gene lost 5 bases, with 17 bases spanning the gap. The CDR3 here is CASSSPMGVGETQYF. CDR3 DNA sequence: TGTGCCAGCAGCTCCCCAATGGGGGTTGGGGAGACCCAGTACTTC.

This clonotype was counted only a few times. The V call is TRBV7-6, the J call TRBJ2-1; the D call may be TRBD1 or TRBD2 (5 bases each). Germline lookup yields CDR1 SGHVS and CDR2 FNYEAQ. This CDR3 is 16 amino acids long. V lost 5 bases and J 5 bases, leaving 19 bases between the germline ends. CDR3 DNA: TGTGCCAGCAGCGGTCAGCCGCCCGGGACGGACAATGAGCAGTTCTTC. The encoded protein is CASSGQPPGTDNEQFF.